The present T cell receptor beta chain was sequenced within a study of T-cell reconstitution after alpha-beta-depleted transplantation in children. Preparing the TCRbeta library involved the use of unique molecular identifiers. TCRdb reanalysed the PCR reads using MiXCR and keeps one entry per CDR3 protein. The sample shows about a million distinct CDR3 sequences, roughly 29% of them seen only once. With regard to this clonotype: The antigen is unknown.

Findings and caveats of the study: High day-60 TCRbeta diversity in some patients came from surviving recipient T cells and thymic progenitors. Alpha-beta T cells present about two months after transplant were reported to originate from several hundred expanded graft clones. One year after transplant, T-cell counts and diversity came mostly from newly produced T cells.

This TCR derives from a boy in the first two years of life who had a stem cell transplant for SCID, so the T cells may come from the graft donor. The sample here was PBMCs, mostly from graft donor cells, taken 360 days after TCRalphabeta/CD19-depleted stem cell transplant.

The CDR3 nucleotides read TGTGCCAGCAGCCCCGGTGCCCGGTGGAGAGATGAGCAGTTCTTC. Translating gives CASSPGARWRDEQFF. The chain is built from TRBV13 and TRBJ2-1; D is undetermined. Per germline, CDR1 PRHDT and CDR2 FYEKMQ (reference sequence). V lost 5 bases to trimming and J lost 8 bases, with 19 bases between them. The CDR3 spans 15 residues. The full variable domain, with the rest looked up from reference TRBV13 and TRBJ2-1, is AAGVIQSPRHLIKEKRETATLKCYPIPRHDTVYWYQQGPGQDPQFLISFYEKMQSDKGSIPDRFSAQQFSDYHSELNMSSLELGDSALYFCASSPGARWRDEQFFGPGTRLTVL.